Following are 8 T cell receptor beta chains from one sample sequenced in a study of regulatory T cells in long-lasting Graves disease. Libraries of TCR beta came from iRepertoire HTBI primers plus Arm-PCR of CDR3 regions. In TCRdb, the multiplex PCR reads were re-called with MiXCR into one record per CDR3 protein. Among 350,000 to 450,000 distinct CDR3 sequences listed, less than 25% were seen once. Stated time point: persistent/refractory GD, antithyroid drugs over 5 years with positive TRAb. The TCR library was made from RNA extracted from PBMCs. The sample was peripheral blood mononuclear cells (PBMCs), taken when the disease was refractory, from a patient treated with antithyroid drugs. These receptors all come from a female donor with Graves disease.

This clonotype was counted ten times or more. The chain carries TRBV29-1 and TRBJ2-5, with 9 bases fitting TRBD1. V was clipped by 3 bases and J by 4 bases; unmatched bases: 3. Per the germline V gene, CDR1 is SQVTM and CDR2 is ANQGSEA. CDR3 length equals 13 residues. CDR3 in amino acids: CSVERDRVETQYF. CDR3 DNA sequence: TGCAGCGTTGAGAGGGACAGGGTAGAGACCCAGTACTTC. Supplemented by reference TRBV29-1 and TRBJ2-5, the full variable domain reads SAVISQKPSRDICQRGTSLTIQCQVDSQVTMMFWYRQQPGQSLTLIATANQGSEATYESGFVIDKFPISRPNLTFSTLTVSNMSPEDSSIYLCSVERDRVETQYFGPGTRLLVL.

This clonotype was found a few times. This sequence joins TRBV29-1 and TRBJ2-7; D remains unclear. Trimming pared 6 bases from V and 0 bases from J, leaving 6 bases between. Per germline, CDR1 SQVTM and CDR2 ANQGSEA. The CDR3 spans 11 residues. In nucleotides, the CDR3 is TGCAGCGTGGGCCTCTCCTACGAGCAGTACTTC. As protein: CSVGLSYEQYF.

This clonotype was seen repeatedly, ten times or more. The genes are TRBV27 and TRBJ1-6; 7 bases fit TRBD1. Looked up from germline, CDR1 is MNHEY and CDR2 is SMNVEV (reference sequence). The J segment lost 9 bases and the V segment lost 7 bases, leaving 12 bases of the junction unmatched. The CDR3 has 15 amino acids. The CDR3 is CASTRDGTEGSPLHF. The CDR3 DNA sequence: TGTGCCAGCACTCGTGACGGGACAGAGGGTTCACCCCTCCACTTT.

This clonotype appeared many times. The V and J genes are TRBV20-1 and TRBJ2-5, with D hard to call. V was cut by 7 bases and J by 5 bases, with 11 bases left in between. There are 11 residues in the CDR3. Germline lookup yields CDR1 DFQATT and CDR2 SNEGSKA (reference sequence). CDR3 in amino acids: CSGADDETQYF. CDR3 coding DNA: TGCAGTGGGGCAGATGATGAGACCCAGTACTTC.

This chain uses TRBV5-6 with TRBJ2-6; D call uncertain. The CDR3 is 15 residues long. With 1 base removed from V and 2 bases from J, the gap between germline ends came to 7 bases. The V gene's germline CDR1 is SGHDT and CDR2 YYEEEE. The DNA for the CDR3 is TGTGCCAGCAGCTTGAGGTGGACTGGGGCCAACGTCCTGACTTTC. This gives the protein CASSLRWTGANVLTF.

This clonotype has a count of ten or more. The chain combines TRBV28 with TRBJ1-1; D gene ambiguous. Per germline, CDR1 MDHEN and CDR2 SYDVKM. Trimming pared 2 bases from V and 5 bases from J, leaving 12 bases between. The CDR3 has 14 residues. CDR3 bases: TGTGCCAGCAGTTTAATCCGCGAATCTACTGAAGCTTTCTTT. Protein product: CASSLIRESTEAFF. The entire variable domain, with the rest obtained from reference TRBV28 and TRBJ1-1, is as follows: DVKVTQSSRYLVKRTGEKVFLECVQDMDHENMFWYRQDPGLGLRLIYFSYDVKMKEKGDIPEGYSVSREKKERFSLILESASTNQTSMYLCASSLIRESTEAFFGQGTRLTVV.

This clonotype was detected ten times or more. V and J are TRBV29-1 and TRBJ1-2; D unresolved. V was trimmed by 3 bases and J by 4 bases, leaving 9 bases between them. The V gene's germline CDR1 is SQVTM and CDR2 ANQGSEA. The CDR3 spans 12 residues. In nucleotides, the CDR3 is TGCAGCGTTGATGGCGGGATCTATGGCTACACCTTC. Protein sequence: CSVDGGIYGYTF.

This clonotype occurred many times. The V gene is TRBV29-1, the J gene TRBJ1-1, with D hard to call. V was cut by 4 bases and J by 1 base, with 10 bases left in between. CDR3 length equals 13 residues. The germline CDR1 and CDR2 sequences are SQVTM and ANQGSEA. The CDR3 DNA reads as TGCAGCGTTGGAGGCCACCCGAACACTGAAGCTTTCTTT. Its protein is CSVGGHPNTEAFF.